These 32 T cell receptor beta chains were sequenced from one sample in a study of T cell responses to AZD1222 COVID-19 vaccine. The data were produced by immunoSEQ multiplex PCR, yet TCRdb's version contains in-frame clones alone and is incomplete. The sample lists over 50,000 clones, 81% occurring once. The sequencing used peripheral blood, collected 28 days after the second AZD1222 dose. These TCRs come from an adult who received the AZD1222 COVID-19 vaccine.

J is TRBJ1-6 and V is TRBV18; D ambiguous. Germline values: CDR1 KGHSH, CDR2 LQKENI. V was pared by 3 bases and J by 10 bases, with 7 bases between. CDR3 length equals 12 residues. The CDR3 DNA reads TGTGCCAGCTCACCTCCGTTCTCACCCCTCCACTTT. Translation gives CASSPPFSPLHF.

The chain recombines TRBV2 with TRBJ2-7, with D unclear. CDR1 and CDR2 from the germline V gene are SNHLY and FYNNEI. This CDR3 spans 14 amino acids. Trimming took off 1 base at V and 6 bases at J, with 13 bases between the two ends. CDR3 loop: CASSEGPSPREQYF. CDR3 DNA: TGTGCCAGCAGTGAAGGACCGTCGCCCCGCGAGCAGTACTTC.

V gene TRBV29-1 combines with J gene TRBJ2-2, with D possibly matching TRBD1 (5 bases). V gave up 6 bases and J gave up 4 bases, with 12 bases separating them. Per germline, CDR1 SQVTM and CDR2 ANQGSEA. The CDR3 has 13 residues. The CDR3: CSVSKGSTGELFF. As DNA, the CDR3 is TGCAGCGTGTCGAAGGGGTCCACCGGGGAGCTGTTTTTT.

This chain links TRBV5-4 with TRBJ1-1; D not resolved. The germline V gene encodes CDR1 SGHNT and CDR2 YYREEE (reference sequence). The V gene lost 4 bases and the J gene lost 1 base, with 11 bases spanning the gap. CDR3 length: 14 amino acids. The CDR3 sequence is CASSREEANTEAFF. DNA of the CDR3: TGTGCCAGCAGCCGGGAAGAGGCGAACACTGAAGCTTTCTTT.

The rearrangement links TRBV6-5 to TRBJ1-2; the D gene is possibly TRBD1 (5 bases). CDR1 MNHEY and CDR2 SVGAGI come from the germline V gene. The CDR3 loop spans 16 amino acids. The V end lost 2 bases, the J end lost 6 bases, and 19 bases lay between the germline ends. CDR3 DNA sequence: TGTGCCAGCAGTTACACCTTATGGACATTTTCGAATGGCTACACCTTC. Protein product: CASSYTLWTFSNGYTF.

The rearrangement uses TRBV3-1 (or the pseudogene TRBV3-2) and TRBJ1-1; D not certain. The CDR3 has 14 amino acids. Germline V gene data show CDR1 as LGHDT and CDR2 as YNNKEL (reference sequence). Trimming stripped 2 bases from V and 3 bases from J, with 10 bases between. The CDR3 DNA reads as TGTGCCAGCAGCCAATCATACTATTACACTGAAGCTTTCTTT. Its protein is CASSQSYYYTEAFF.

This chain links TRBV28 with TRBJ1-1; TRBD1 might be the D (5 bases). The CDR3 consists of 14 residues. Germline lookup yields CDR1 MDHEN and CDR2 SYDVKM. Trimming stripped 10 bases from V and 3 bases from J, with 18 bases between. Here the CDR3 reads CATKPMTEHTEAFF. CDR3 DNA: TGTGCCACCAAACCTATGACAGAGCACACTGAAGCTTTCTTT. Supplemented by reference TRBV28 and TRBJ1-1, the full variable domain reads DVKVTQSSRYLVKRTGEKVFLECVQDMDHENMFWYRQDPGLGLRLIYFSYDVKMKEKGDIPEGYSVSREKKERFSLILESASTNQTSMYLCATKPMTEHTEAFFGQGTRLTVV.

The chain joins TRBV27 to TRBJ2-2; unclear D gene. In germline, CDR1 is MNHEY, CDR2 SMNVEV (reference sequence). The CDR3 consists of 13 residues. The ends were cut back, 3 bases at V and 7 bases at J, with 9 bases in the middle. This chain's CDR3 is CASSFAGGGELFF. The CDR3 DNA follows: TGTGCCAGCAGTTTTGCAGGCGGCGGGGAGCTGTTTTTT.

This chain links TRBV30 with TRBJ1-5; D is unresolved. The germline CDR1 and CDR2 sequences are GTSNPN and SVGIG (reference sequence). This CDR3 spans 12 amino acids. V was pared by 3 bases and J by 1 base, with 4 bases between. In nucleotides, the CDR3 is TGTGCCTGGAGACAGAGCAATCAGCCCCAGCATTTT. Protein product: CAWRQSNQPQHF.

With respect to this clone: The same CDR3 can be traced to other DNA sequences in this sample. The V and J genes are TRBV7-8 and TRBJ2-1, with D maybe TRBD2 (7 bases). Trimming took 0 bases from V and 4 from J, leaving 19 bases between them. The CDR3 length is 18 residues. CDR1 SGHVS and CDR2 FQNEAQ come from the germline V gene. The CDR3 region is CASSLAGGGGGPYNEQFF. In DNA form, the CDR3 reads TGTGCCAGCAGCTTAGCGGGGGGAGGGGGGGGCCCGTACAATGAGCAGTTCTTC.

The rearrangement uses TRBV5-4 and TRBJ1-6; TRBD1 matches at 11 bases. The CDR3 covers 14 residues. From germline, CDR1 is SGHNT and CDR2 YYREEE (reference sequence). V was pared by 5 bases and J by 8 bases, with 3 bases of the junction left unmatched. CDR3 nucleotides: TGTGCCAGCAGTTGGGACAGGGGGGATTCACCCCTCCACTTT. Protein sequence: CASSWDRGDSPLHF.

This clone was seen a handful of times. This chain links TRBV30 with TRBJ2-7; D uncertain. CDR1 GTSNPN and CDR2 SVGIG come from the germline V gene (reference sequence). The V and J ends lost 2 bases and 0 bases respectively, with 5 bases between them. The CDR3 has 12 residues. The CDR3 region is CAWSSASYEQYF. The CDR3 DNA reads TGTGCCTGGAGTAGCGCCTCCTACGAGCAGTACTTC.

V usage is TRBV28 and J usage is TRBJ2-2; 8 bases match TRBD1. Germline loops: CDR1 MDHEN, CDR2 SYDVKM. The J segment lost 1 base and the V segment lost 3 bases, leaving 7 bases of the junction unmatched. This CDR3 is 17 amino acids long. CDR3 residues: CASSFRPGGLNTGELFF. The CDR3 nucleotides are TGTGCCAGCAGTTTTCGGCCAGGGGGCTTGAACACCGGGGAGCTGTTTTTT. The variable domain in full, completed from reference TRBV28 and TRBJ2-2, reads DVKVTQSSRYLVKRTGEKVFLECVQDMDHENMFWYRQDPGLGLRLIYFSYDVKMKEKGDIPEGYSVSREKKERFSLILESASTNQTSMYLCASSFRPGGLNTGELFFGEGSRLTVL.

The V gene is TRBV10-3, the J gene TRBJ2-3, with 9 positions matching TRBD1. The CDR3 runs 15 residues. After removal of 0 bases from V and 5 bases from J, the junction contained 3 bases not matched to a gene. Germline CDR1 and CDR2: ENHRY and SYGVKD. CDR3 bases: TGTGCCATCAGTGAGTCGGGACAGGGTTTAGATACGCAGTATTTT. This encodes CAISESGQGLDTQYF.

V is TRBV19 and J is TRBJ1-5; weak D call: TRBD1 (6 bases). Germline V CDR1 and CDR2: LNHDA, SQIVND (reference sequence). V was cut by 6 bases and J by 0 bases, with 21 bases left in between. The CDR3 is made up of 18 amino acids. In DNA, the CDR3 is TGTGCCAGTAGCAACCTTCTGAGGGGGTTCAATAGCAATCAGCCCCAGCATTTT. It translates to CASSNLLRGFNSNQPQHF.

This chain uses TRBV3-1 (or the pseudogene TRBV3-2) with TRBJ2-7; TRBD1 might be the D (5 bases). Germline CDR1 LGHDT, CDR2 YNNKEL (reference sequence). The CDR3 has 15 residues. Trimming stripped 0 bases from V and 2 bases from J, with 11 bases between. The CDR3 loop is CASSQDRSGPYEQYF. The CDR3 coding sequence is TGTGCCAGCAGCCAAGATCGTTCAGGGCCCTACGAGCAGTACTTC.

The rearrangement joins TRBV7-9 to TRBJ2-7, with 11 bases that match TRBD2. Germline V lookup: CDR1 SEHNR, CDR2 FQNEAQ (reference sequence). This CDR3 is 15 amino acids long. The V and J ends lost 5 bases and 5 bases, in that order; junction bases with no gene match: 8. CDR3 sequence (DNA): TGTGCCAGCAGCCTTTCCGGGACTAGCGGTAACGAGCAGTACTTC. Amino acids: CASSLSGTSGNEQYF.

The chain is built from TRBV10-2 and TRBJ2-1; 10 positions agree with TRBD2. The CDR3 has 14 amino acids. V lost 4 bases and J lost 4; bases outside the gene matches: 1. Germline V CDR1 and CDR2: WSHSY, SAAADI. The CDR3 here is CASSATSGYNEQFF. DNA for the CDR3: TGCGCCAGCAGTGCGACTAGCGGGTACAATGAGCAGTTCTTC.

This clone was counted a single time. The chain links TRBV28 to TRBJ1-4; 7 bases are shared with TRBD1. The CDR3 runs 13 residues. The V gene's germline CDR1 is MDHEN and CDR2 SYDVKM. The trim removed 6 bases at V and 4 bases at J, leaving 2 bases unmatched. The CDR3 is CASRGDSNEKLFF. The CDR3 nucleotides read TGTGCCAGCAGGGGGGACAGTAATGAAAAACTGTTTTTT.

V usage is TRBV27 and J usage is TRBJ2-7; D is unresolved. This CDR3 contains 14 residues. V lost 3 bases, J lost 3 bases, and 12 bases lay in between. Germline-derived CDR1 and CDR2 are MNHEY and SMNVEV (reference sequence). Here the CDR3 DNA reads TGTGCCAGCAGTTTCCGGAACAGCCGCTACGAGCAGTACTTC. It translates to CASSFRNSRYEQYF.

The rearrangement uses TRBV25-1 and TRBJ1-5, with unresolved D. Per the germline V gene, CDR1 is MGHDK and CDR2 is SYGVNS. The CDR3 has 13 amino acids. Trimming removed 3 bases at V and 6 bases at J, with 9 bases between. CDR3 loop: CASSDREGQPQHF. The CDR3 coding sequence is TGTGCCAGCAGTGACAGAGAGGGTCAGCCCCAGCATTTT.

The rearrangement joins TRBV5-1 to TRBJ2-5; 7 bases fit TRBD2. The V gene end was trimmed by 0 bases and the J gene end by 5 bases; junction bases not matched to a gene: 1. The germline gives CDR1 SGHRS, CDR2 YFSETQ. CDR3 length equals 13 residues. DNA of the CDR3: TGCGCCAGCAGCTTGGGGGGAGGGGAGACCCAGTACTTC. It specifies CASSLGGGETQYF. The full variable domain, rest sourced from reference TRBV5-1 and TRBJ2-5, is KAGVTQTPRYLIKTRGQQVTLSCSPISGHRSVSWYQQTPGQGLQFLFEYFSETQRNKGNFPGRFSGRQFSNSRSEMNVSTLELGDSALYLCASSLGGGETQYFGPGTRLLVL.

This chain joins TRBV5-4 and TRBJ2-5; no clear D gene. The CDR3 contains 13 residues. V lost 1 base and J 7 bases, leaving 11 bases between the germline ends. Germline V lookup: CDR1 SGHNT, CDR2 YYREEE (reference sequence). As DNA, the CDR3 is TGTGCCAGCAGCTTGAGACTGGATGGGACCCAGTACTTC. This encodes CASSLRLDGTQYF.

This chain connects TRBV5-1 to TRBJ2-1; TRBD2 matches at 14 bases. Germline CDR1 is SGHRS and CDR2 is YFSETQ. The ends lost 4 bases at V and 6 bases at J; junction bases unmatched: 6. This CDR3 contains 16 residues. The CDR3 nucleotides read TGCGCCAGCAGCCCGGGACTAGCGGGAGTGCCCAATGAGCAGTTCTTC. It is translated as CASSPGLAGVPNEQFF.

This chain uses TRBV11-1 with TRBJ2-7, with D perhaps TRBD1 (5 bases). This CDR3 contains 14 residues. From germline, CDR1 is SGHAT and CDR2 FQDESV (reference sequence). Trimming shortened V by 0 bases and J by 5 bases, and 11 bases separated the two germline ends. CDR3 coding DNA: TGTGCCAGCAGCTTAGCGCCAGGGTTCCACGAGCAGTACTTC. Protein: CASSLAPGFHEQYF.

This chain joins TRBV18 and TRBJ2-7; perhaps TRBD1 as D (6 bases). The CDR3 extends over 14 amino acids. In germline, CDR1 is KGHSH, CDR2 LQKENI. Trimming pared 6 bases from V and 4 bases from J, leaving 16 bases between. The CDR3 nucleotides are TGTGCCAGCTCGACTGGACAGACGCGTTACGAGCAGTACTTC. It specifies CASSTGQTRYEQYF.

J is TRBJ1-6 and V is TRBV29-1, with D hard to call. CDR1 SQVTM and CDR2 ANQGSEA come from the germline V gene. The CDR3 runs 13 residues. Trimming cost V 4 bases and J 0 bases, with 4 bases left between them. CDR3 loop: CSVAVSYNSPLHF. Here the CDR3 DNA reads TGCAGCGTTGCAGTCTCCTATAATTCACCCCTCCACTTT.

The chain couples TRBV5-1 to TRBJ2-5; D remains ambiguous. Trimming removed 5 bases at V and 5 bases at J, with 19 bases between. The CDR3 is made up of 15 amino acids. CDR1 SGHRS and CDR2 YFSETQ come from the germline V gene. Here the CDR3 DNA reads TGCGCCAGCAGTCCGAGCGTGTCCATCCGGGAGACCCAGTACTTC. Its protein product is CASSPSVSIRETQYF.

This chain connects TRBV28 to TRBJ1-6; D is uncertain. The ends were cut back, 6 bases at V and 5 bases at J, with 14 bases in the middle. The CDR3 contains 15 residues. Germline V lookup: CDR1 MDHEN, CDR2 SYDVKM. The CDR3 sequence is CASSLAMSHNSPLHF. The CDR3 DNA is TGTGCCAGCAGCTTGGCTATGAGCCATAATTCACCCCTCCACTTT.

The chain recombines TRBV7-9 with TRBJ2-1; D is unresolved. From germline, CDR1 is SEHNR and CDR2 FQNEAQ (reference sequence). Trimming took off 5 bases at V and 6 bases at J, with 8 bases between the two ends. CDR3 length: 12 residues. CDR3 DNA: TGTGCCAGCAGCGACGGAACCAATGAGCAGTTCTTC. This gives the protein CASSDGTNEQFF.

This clone came up once. V gene TRBV3-1 (or the pseudogene TRBV3-2) combines with J gene TRBJ1-1; 7 nucleotides match TRBD1. Germline-derived CDR1 and CDR2 are LGHDT and YNNKEL (reference sequence). This CDR3 region has 15 residues. With V trimmed by 4 bases and J by 6 bases, 11 bases remained unmatched. The CDR3 DNA follows: TGTGCCAGCAGCCGACAGACAGGGTATGGCGCTGAAGCTTTCTTT. Its protein is CASSRQTGYGAEAFF.

The rearrangement joins TRBV19 to TRBJ2-3; D might be TRBD1 or TRBD2, each matching 6 bases. Germline loops: CDR1 LNHDA, CDR2 SQIVND (reference sequence). The CDR3 loop spans 16 amino acids. Trimming took 5 bases from V and 2 from J, leaving 17 bases between them. CDR3 bases: TGTGCCAGTAGTCTCGGGGGCCGGAGGAACACAGATACGCAGTATTTT. Translating it yields CASSLGGRRNTDTQYF.